This section outlines one T cell receptor (beta chain) sequence together with its context. The data belong to a study of cytomegalovirus exposure and HLA in healthy donors. Repertoires were generated with immunoSEQ multiplex PCR, while TCRdb's copy carries only in-frame clones and drops some. Of around 400,000 clones listed, roughly 85% are singletons. Looked up from germline, CDR1 is SGHRS and CDR2 is YFSETQ. This CDR3 comprises 15 residues. The trim removed 3 bases at V and 7 bases at J, leaving 8 bases unmatched. This clonotype was obtained from a woman under 30 in good health and CMV-seronegative. This sequence joins TRBV5-1 and TRBJ2-7, with TRBD1 matching 12 bases. The source material was PBMCs. The CDR3 nucleotides are TGCGCCAGCAGCTCACCGGGACAGGGGGCCTGGGAGCAGTACTTC. This sequence encodes CASSSPGQGAWEQYF.